The T cell receptor (beta chain) under discussion was sequenced for a study of shared clonotypes between healthy human individuals. Concerning this clone: Its antigen is still unknown.

Germline lookup yields CDR1 SGHNT and CDR2 YYREEE (reference sequence). With 4 bases removed from V and 0 bases from J, the gap between germline ends came to 10 bases. The CDR3 loop spans 14 amino acids. Genomic DNA from unsorted samples was obtained from 83 million or so PBMCs (per sample). Study results and caveats: The authors expected sequencing depth to affect clonotype sharing among donors. Sample collection involved blood only; tissue repertoires are likely different.

Scientists sequenced DNA from unsorted PBMC on ten immunoSEQ deep assay plates. Method: immunoSEQ multiplex PCR; TCRdb's copy keeps in-frame clones and lacks some. This sample has hundreds of thousands of clones, with around 77% found just once. V is TRBV5-4 and J is TRBJ1-1, with no clear D. Sequencing used PBMCs. The clonotype originates from a woman between 40 and 50 years old in good health. Some clones in this sample may be carry-over from other donors' samples. CDR3 DNA: TGTGCCAGCAGCCAATATGGGTTGAACACTGAAGCTTTCTTT. Translated, it gives CASSQYGLNTEAFF.